Listed below are T cell receptor beta chains from one sample, sequenced in a study of neurological immune-mediated disorders. TCRdb re-analysed the 5' RACE reads in MiXCR, keeping a single row per CDR3 protein. The repertoire has about 90,000 distinct CDR3 sequences, 13% of them found once; the top ten carry roughly 5%. The sample comprised PBMCs. The receptors shown here come from a female donor with HTLV-1-associated myelopathy (HAM/TSP). Each CDR3 is given with its conserved first and last residue. Fields, in order: D gene, clone size, J gene, V gene, CDR3 DNA, CDR3 protein. A D gene is named only where the DNA matches it firmly. Clone size is stated in some rows and not others, as once, few, many or a class when expanded.

>TRBD1|NA|TRBJ2-4|TRBV29-1
TGCAGCGTACCGGGACAGGGTTACCAAGACATTCAGTACTTC
CSVPGQGYQDIQYF
>TRBD1|NA|TRBJ2-6|TRBV5-5
TGTGCCAGCAGCCGACAGGGTAGCTCTGGGTCCAACGTCCTAACTTTC
CASSRQGSSGSNVLTF
>NA|many|TRBJ2-2|TRBV6-5
TGTGCCAGCGGTCGGATGAACACCGGGGAGCTGTTTTTT
CASGRMNTGELFF
>NA|NA|TRBJ2-5|TRBV20-1
TGCAGTGCTAGTAACACTAACCAAGAGACCCAGTACTTC
CSASNTNQETQYF
>TRBD1|many|TRBJ2-2|TRBV28
TGTGCCAGCAGTTTATCCCAGGACAGGGGGCATGTCGGGGAGCTGTTTTTT
CASSLSQDRGHVGELFF
>NA|many|TRBJ1-5|TRBV12-3/TRBV12-4
TGTGCCAGCAGTTTAAACAGGGCGGGAGGAAATCAGCCCCAGCATTTT
CASSLNRAGGNQPQHF
>NA|many|TRBJ2-3|TRBV21-1
TGTGCCAGCAGTAGTCAGGAGGGCCTCAGATATACGCAGTATTTT
CASSSQEGLRYTQYF
>NA|many|TRBJ2-7|TRBV5-1
TGCGCCAGCAGCCTGTTCGTGGGGCGGGACGAGCAGTACTTC
CASSLFVGRDEQYF
>TRBD1|many|TRBJ2-2|TRBV5-1
TGCGCCAGCAGCCGGACAGGGAAGACCGGGGAGCTGTTTTTT
CASSRTGKTGELFF
>TRBD1|medium-sized|TRBJ1-2|TRBV25-1
TGTGCCAGCAGAGGGGGGACAGATTACTCTGGCTACACCTTC
CASRGGTDYSGYTF
>TRBD1|many|TRBJ1-5|TRBV4-1
TGCGCCAGCAGCCAGGGCCGACAGGGCTCGAGCAATCAGCCCCAGCATTTT
CASSQGRQGSSNQPQHF
>TRBD1|many|TRBJ2-3|TRBV5-1
TGCGCCAGCAGCCGACAGGGAAGCACAGATACGCAGTATTTT
CASSRQGSTDTQYF
>NA|many|TRBJ1-6|TRBV3-1
TGTGCCAGCAGCCATCCCGGTAGGCCTTCACCCCTCCACTTT
CASSHPGRPSPLHF
>TRBD1|NA|TRBJ1-1|TRBV11-2
TGTGCCAGCAGCTTAGACGGCCGGGACAGGAACACTGAAGCTTTCTTT
CASSLDGRDRNTEAFF
>TRBD2|many|TRBJ2-3|TRBV3-1
TGTGCCAGCAGCCCGCCCGGGACTAGCGGATCTAGCACAGATACGCAGTATTTT
CASSPPGTSGSSTDTQYF